This T cell receptor (beta chain) was found in a study of Tregs in tolerant kidney transplant recipients. Findings of the study overall: Nucleotide sequences could not be compared across some patients' samples due to primer changes. No direct test of biological reproducibility was done here.

Method: immunoSEQ multiplex PCR; TCRdb's copy keeps in-frame clones and lacks some. The sample yields fewer than 80,000 clones, roughly 98% seen once. Comments on this clone: Its specificity is unknown.

Germline V CDR1 and CDR2: KGHSH, LQKENI. Trimming left V 1 base short and J 8 bases short, with 16 bases between. The CDR3 runs to 15 residues. The source is a human donor who received a combined kidney and bone marrow transplant. This sample comprised CD4+ T cells from blood, obtained before the transplant. V and J are TRBV18 and TRBJ2-3, with D maybe TRBD1 (6 bases). The CDR3 nucleotides read TGTGCCAGCTCACCACAAGGGGGTCCTGACCCTACGCAGTATTTT. Encoded protein: CASSPQGGPDPTQYF.